One sample yielded the 10 T cell receptor beta chains listed below, sequenced in a study of cytomegalovirus exposure and HLA in healthy donors. With 60 Vbeta and 13 Jbeta primers, the PCR was carried out. Measured with immunoSEQ multiplex PCR; TCRdb has only the in-frame clones, and not every one. The profile covers some 190,000 clones, with roughly 77% appearing a single time and roughly 1.4% taken by the ten largest. The sample consisted of PBMCs. Every receptor here comes from a woman between 45 and 65 years old in good health and CMV-seronegative.

The CDR3 sequence is CASSTRTGGLNQPQHF. CDR3 DNA sequence: TGTGCCAGCAGCACCCGGACAGGGGGCCTCAATCAGCCCCAGCATTTT. The chain uses TRBV6-6 and TRBJ1-5; TRBD1 aligns across 11 bases. CDR1 and CDR2 from the germline V gene are MNHNY and SVGAGI (reference sequence). The V segment lost 6 bases and the J segment 3 bases; nucleotides outside the gene matches: 7. CDR3 length equals 16 residues.

The V and J genes are TRBV27 and TRBJ2-1; D may be TRBD1 (5 bases). The CDR3 is 15 residues long. CDR1 is MNHEY and CDR2 is SMNVEV in the germline V gene (reference sequence). Deletions cut 5 bases from V and 0 bases from J, with 11 bases between. For the CDR3, the DNA is TGTGCCAGCAGTGCTCGAGACAGCTCCTACAATGAGCAGTTCTTC. This translates into CASSARDSSYNEQFF.

The chain combines TRBV27 with TRBJ1-6; D gene uncertain. This CDR3 has 15 amino acids. Germline V CDR1 and CDR2: MNHEY, SMNVEV (reference sequence). V was pared by 5 bases and J by 0 bases, with 8 bases between. In DNA form, the CDR3 reads TGTGCCAGCAGTAGACTCAGCTCCTATAATTCACCCCTCCACTTT. Protein: CASSRLSSYNSPLHF.

The chain combines TRBV30 with TRBJ2-3; 7 bases are shared with TRBD1. Per germline, CDR1 GTSNPN and CDR2 SVGIG (reference sequence). CDR3 length equals 13 residues. J was trimmed by 4 bases and V by 3 bases; bases with no gene match: 4. CDR3 DNA: TGTGCCTGGAGCAAAACAGGGGCAGATACGCAGTATTTT. It encodes CAWSKTGADTQYF.

The chain employs TRBV15 and TRBJ1-4; D is uncertain. The CDR3 runs 13 residues. The germline V gene encodes CDR1 LNHNV and CDR2 YYDKDF (reference sequence). V was clipped by 3 bases and J by 4 bases, with 6 bases between them. The CDR3 loop reads CATSREDNEKLFF. The CDR3 DNA is TGTGCCACCAGCAGGGAGGATAATGAAAAACTGTTTTTT. Together with reference TRBV15 and TRBJ1-4, the CDR3 gives the full variable domain: DAMVIQNPRYQVTQFGKPVTLSCSQTLNHNVMYWYQQKSSQAPKLLFHYYDKDFNNEADTPDNFQSRRPNTSFCFLDIRSPGLGDTAMYLCATSREDNEKLFFGSGTQLSVL.

The chain couples TRBV29-1 to TRBJ2-2; D perhaps matches TRBD2 (5 bases). The CDR3 is 17 residues long. V lost 8 bases and J 4 bases, leaving 26 bases between the germline ends. The germline gives CDR1 SQVTM, CDR2 ANQGSEA. DNA for the CDR3: TGCAGCCCAGAATCCACCCCTGAGGACTTGATCACCGGGGAGCTGTTTTTT. This codes for CSPESTPEDLITGELFF.

The chain has TRBV7-2 and TRBJ1-2, with 9 bases that match TRBD1. CDR1 and CDR2 from the germline V gene are SGHTA and FQGNSA. This CDR3 is built from 15 residues. V trimming: 3 bases; J trimming: 6 bases; junction bases outside the gene matches: 8. The CDR3 is CASSFSPGQGHGYTF. In DNA form, the CDR3 reads TGTGCCAGCAGCTTTAGCCCGGGACAGGGACATGGCTACACCTTC.

V usage is TRBV7-2 and J usage is TRBJ2-5; 9 nucleotides match TRBD2. V shed 4 bases and J 4 bases; nucleotides not matched to a gene: 7. The CDR3 contains 15 residues. Germline V gives CDR1 SGHTA, CDR2 FQGNSA. CDR3 coding DNA: TGTGCCAGCAGCTCCGTAGGGACTAGCCCAGAGACCCAGTACTTC. Amino acid sequence: CASSSVGTSPETQYF.

This clone was seen a single time. V gene TRBV4-3 combines with J gene TRBJ2-2; 9 bases are shared with TRBD2. V lost 3 bases, J lost 7 bases, and 9 bases stayed unmatched. Germline V gene lookup returns CDR1 LGHNA and CDR2 YSLEER. The CDR3 covers 16 residues. The DNA of the CDR3 is TGCGCCAGCAGCCAGGGCTTGCGGGAGGGAATCGGGGAGCTGTTTTTT. It yields the protein CASSQGLREGIGELFF.

This rearrangement joins TRBV7-2 to TRBJ2-1, with D possibly matching TRBD1 (5 bases). The V end was cut by 4 bases, the J end by 4 bases, with 14 bases between. There are 15 residues in the CDR3. Germline CDR1 SGHTA, CDR2 FQGNSA. The CDR3 region is CASSSRLRQYNEQFF. Written as DNA, the CDR3 is TGTGCCAGCAGCTCACGTCTCCGACAGTACAATGAGCAGTTCTTC.